The 20 T cell receptor beta chains given below trace back to one sample, sequenced in a study of T cells in Graves' hyperthyroidism and ophthalmopathy. RNA transcripts were the template for amplifying TCR beta CDR3 regions. The TCR CDR3 first-round RT-PCR relied on the HTBI primer set. One entry per CDR3 protein, called by TCRdb with MiXCR from the multiplex PCR reads. Found here are about 610,000 distinct CDR3 sequences, about a sixth of them singletons; the top ten hold less than 3.5%. Sample: blood. These receptors came from a woman aged 40 to 50 with Graves' ophthalmopathy.

In this sample, this clonotype turned up many times. This chain connects TRBV11-2 to TRBJ2-1; D is unclear. The CDR3 runs to 13 residues. Trimming shortened V by 5 bases and J by 2 bases, and 7 bases separated the two germline ends. Germline V gene sequence: CDR1 SGHAT, CDR2 FQNNGV. For the CDR3, the DNA is TGTGCCAGCAGCGTTCAGCCCTACAATGAGCAGTTCTTC. Its translation: CASSVQPYNEQFF.

The gene calls are TRBV7-9 and TRBJ2-2; 7 positions match TRBD1. The CDR3 sequence is 18 residues long. The germline V gene encodes CDR1 SEHNR and CDR2 FQNEAQ (reference sequence). V gave up 11 bases and J gave up 3 bases; unmatched junction bases: 21. CDR3: CAGLSPRQGVRDTGELFF. CDR3 bases: TGTGCCGGCCTATCCCCACGACAGGGCGTGAGGGACACCGGGGAGCTGTTTTTT.

This clonotype was seen many times. The chain employs TRBV5-1 and TRBJ2-7; tentative D call: TRBD2 (6 bases). This CDR3 region has 16 residues. Germline loops: CDR1 SGHRS, CDR2 YFSETQ. Trimming took off 1 base at V and 3 bases at J, with 17 bases between the two ends. The CDR3 protein is CASSLFGRDALYEQYF. The CDR3 DNA is TGCGCCAGCAGCTTGTTCGGGCGGGACGCCCTCTACGAGCAGTACTTC.

This clonotype was found many times. This sequence joins TRBV19 and TRBJ1-1; D is perhaps TRBD1 (5 bases). Deletions cut 2 bases from V and 0 bases from J, with 10 bases between. Germline V gives CDR1 LNHDA, CDR2 SQIVND (reference sequence). CDR3 size: 15 residues. DNA for the CDR3: TGTGCCAGTAGTATAAGGGGACTCATGAACACTGAAGCTTTCTTT. Amino acids: CASSIRGLMNTEAFF. Variable domain in full (rest from reference TRBV19 and TRBJ1-1): DGGITQSPKYLFRKEGQNVTLSCEQNLNHDAMYWYRQDPGQGLRLIYYSQIVNDFQKGDIAEGYSVSREKKESFPLTVTSAQKNPTAFYLCASSIRGLMNTEAFFGQGTRLTVV.

The chain has TRBV3-1 and TRBJ2-1; 10 bases match TRBD2. Per the germline V gene, CDR1 is LGHDT and CDR2 is YNNKEL (reference sequence). There are 18 residues in the CDR3. V lost 4 bases, J lost 5 bases, and 14 bases stayed unmatched. In DNA, the CDR3 is TGTGCCAGCAGCCCCCAAGACCTACTAGCGGGGTCCAACAATGAGCAGTTCTTC. Its translation is CASSPQDLLAGSNNEQFF.

This clonotype has at least ten counts. The gene calls are TRBV20-1 and TRBJ2-5; 8 bases are a match to TRBD1. CDR3 length: 14 amino acids. The V segment lost 3 bases and the J segment 4 bases; nucleotides outside the gene matches: 7. The germline gives CDR1 DFQATT, CDR2 SNEGSKA (reference sequence). This CDR3 is CSARGGQGTETQYF. CDR3 bases: TGCAGTGCTAGGGGCGGACAGGGAACAGAGACCCAGTACTTC.

This clonotype came up many times. The J gene is TRBJ2-3, the V gene TRBV7-2; D might be TRBD2 (6 bases). Trimming removed 4 bases from V and 2 bases from J, with 10 bases in between. This CDR3 comprises 14 residues. The germline V gene encodes CDR1 SGHTA and CDR2 FQGNSA. In nucleotides, the CDR3 is TGTGCCAGCAGCTCGGGAGTCCTCACAGATACGCAGTATTTT. Protein: CASSSGVLTDTQYF.

V gene TRBV19 combines with J gene TRBJ1-3, with a tentative D call TRBD1 (6 bases). The CDR3 extends over 16 amino acids. In germline, CDR1 is LNHDA, CDR2 SQIVND (reference sequence). Deletions cut 6 bases from V and 0 bases from J, with 15 bases between. CDR3 region: CASSSGTRISGNTIYF. DNA for the CDR3: TGTGCCAGTAGCTCCGGGACAAGAATCTCTGGAAACACCATATATTTT.

Many counts were recorded for this clonotype. The V and J genes are TRBV12-3 or TRBV12-4 and TRBJ2-7; TRBD2 agrees at 11 bases. CDR3 size: 16 residues. J lost 0 bases, V lost 4 bases, and 5 bases had no gene match. This CDR3 is CASSSGLAESSYEQYF. The CDR3 coding sequence is TGTGCCAGCAGTTCGGGACTAGCGGAGAGCTCCTACGAGCAGTACTTC.

Many counts were recorded for this clonotype. The chain links TRBV5-1 to TRBJ2-3; the D is unclear. V was shortened by 7 bases and J by 2 bases, with 17 bases between the two germline ends. Germline CDR1 reads SGHRS; CDR2 reads YFSETQ. This CDR3 is built from 15 residues. The CDR3 reads CASQLAPVYTDTQYF. DNA for the CDR3: TGCGCCAGCCAGTTGGCCCCGGTCTACACAGATACGCAGTATTTT.

This clonotype occurred many times. This chain connects TRBV2 to TRBJ1-5, with D maybe TRBD1 (6 bases). The germline CDR1 and CDR2 sequences are SNHLY and FYNNEI. The CDR3 loop spans 15 amino acids. V was trimmed by 6 bases and J by 0 bases, leaving 12 bases between them. This CDR3 is CASRLQGNSNQPQHF. Here the CDR3 DNA reads TGTGCCAGCAGACTGCAGGGGAATAGCAATCAGCCCCAGCATTTT.

The chain joins TRBV5-6 to TRBJ2-7; 10 bases agree with TRBD2. The germline CDR1 and CDR2 sequences are SGHDT and YYEEEE. The CDR3 is 16 amino acids. Unmatched junction bases numbered 12, after V lost 4 bases and J lost 5 bases. The CDR3: CASSLGVLAGVNEQYF. The DNA of the CDR3 is TGTGCCAGCAGCCTCGGTGTCCTAGCGGGAGTCAACGAGCAGTACTTC.

This clonotype was detected a few times. V is TRBV7-8 and J is TRBJ1-2; D unclear. CDR3 length: 15 residues. Per germline, CDR1 SGHVS and CDR2 FQNEAQ. The V end was cut by 5 bases, the J end by 5 bases, with 18 bases between. CDR3: CASSPEARVGYGYTF. CDR3 nucleotides: TGTGCCAGCAGCCCAGAGGCCCGGGTGGGATATGGCTACACCTTC.

The sample holds a few counts of this clonotype. The chain uses TRBV9 and TRBJ1-2; D is unresolved. The CDR3 spans 15 residues. Germline lookup yields CDR1 SGDLS and CDR2 YYNGEE. Between the trimmed V and J ends, which lost 0 bases and 0 bases, there was a span of 9 bases. The CDR3 coding sequence is TGTGCCAGCAGCGTAGAACCGGGATCTAACTATGGCTACACCTTC. Translating gives CASSVEPGSNYGYTF.

V is TRBV30 and J is TRBJ2-5, with TRBD1 matching 9 bases. This CDR3 has 16 residues. CDR1 and CDR2 from the germline V gene are GTSNPN and SVGIG (reference sequence). J was trimmed by 5 bases and V by 2 bases; bases with no gene match: 12. CDR3 loop: CAWSLPGQGLGETQYF. DNA of the CDR3: TGTGCCTGGAGTTTACCCGGACAGGGGTTAGGGGAGACCCAGTACTTC.

This clonotype came up many times. The chain carries TRBV6-1 and TRBJ2-7, with TRBD2 identical over 9 bases. The CDR3 is 17 amino acids. V lost 7 bases to trimming and J lost 3 bases; unmatched junction nucleotides: 16. Germline V lookup: CDR1 MNHNS, CDR2 SASEGT. The CDR3 is CASTPSTASGKSYEQYF. CDR3 nucleotide sequence: TGTGCCAGCACTCCCTCCACGGCTAGCGGGAAAAGCTACGAGCAGTACTTC.

Ten or more counts support this clonotype. This chain joins TRBV11-2 and TRBJ2-7; D uncertain. The CDR3 is 11 amino acids. V lost 2 bases and J 5 bases, leaving 4 bases between the germline ends. The germline V gene has CDR1 SGHAT and CDR2 FQNNGV. The chain's CDR3 is CASSLSHEQYF. CDR3 bases: TGTGCCAGCAGCTTAAGTCACGAGCAGTACTTC.

V is TRBV7-9 and J is TRBJ2-7; 7 bases fit TRBD2. CDR3 length: 16 amino acids. Per the germline V gene, CDR1 is SEHNR and CDR2 is FQNEAQ (reference sequence). V dropped 4 bases and J dropped 5; count of bases not matched to a gene: 14. The CDR3 DNA reads as TGTGCCAGCAGCTCTTCATGGGGGGAGGGCCTCGACGAGCAGTACTTC. Translating gives CASSSSWGEGLDEQYF.

The chain has TRBV5-6 and TRBJ2-3, with 8 positions matching TRBD2. Germline CDR1 is SGHDT and CDR2 is YYEEEE. Trimming cost V 4 bases and J 2 bases; bases outside gene matches: 15. The CDR3 has 18 residues. The CDR3 sequence: CASSEETSGSFYTDTQYF. The CDR3, as DNA: TGTGCCAGCAGCGAAGAAACTAGCGGTAGCTTTTACACAGATACGCAGTATTTT.

This clonotype was seen more than once but under ten times. A much larger clone lies a single base off, so this may be a read error. The chain couples TRBV2 to TRBJ2-1, with 7 bases aligning to TRBD2. From germline, CDR1 is SNHLY and CDR2 FYNNEI. Trimming cost V 10 bases and J 10 bases; bases outside gene matches: 13. CDR3 size: 13 residues. CDR3 in amino acids: CAISGLSPGEQFF. CDR3 in DNA: TGTGCCATCTCGGGACTAAGCCCTGGCGAGCAGTTCTTC.